This T cell receptor (beta chain) comes out of a study of post-analysis software for immune sequencing data. Study-wide background: Disease trajectories encompassed relapsing-remitting, secondary progressive and progressive-relapsing multiple sclerosis. Findings and limits, study-wide: Controls had lower frequencies than patients of roughly five TRBV segments, which included TRBV5-6, TRBV5-1 and TRBV20-1. Co-batched samples clustered tightly together by F measure. For normalized Chao1 diversity, multiple sclerosis patients scored significantly lower than controls did.

The CDR3 extends over 12 amino acids. Germline CDR1 reads PRHDT; CDR2 reads FYEKMQ (reference sequence). The V end lost 5 bases, the J end lost 9 bases, and 11 bases lay between the germline ends. This clonotype was seen a handful of times. No antigen is known for it. cDNA libraries for TCR beta contained unique molecular identifiers. A population of about 0.95 to 10 million T cells gave rise to roughly 0.5 million cDNA molecules. TCRdb reanalysed the PCR reads using MiXCR and keeps one entry per CDR3 protein. The sample contains fewer than 900,000 distinct CDR3 sequences, more than 45% of which appear only once.

The chain has TRBV13 and TRBJ2-1; D not certain. The receptor's source is a girl under 18 with multiple sclerosis. The material sequenced was blood. CDR3 region: CASSTRLGEQFF. The CDR3 region has the DNA TGTGCCAGCAGCACCCGACTCGGTGAGCAGTTCTTC.